A selection of T cell receptor beta chains follows, all from one sample in a study of blood T cell repertoires in COVID-19. Assay used: immunoSEQ multiplex PCR; TCRdb lists only in-frame clones, some missing. Here the sample spans tens of thousands of clones, around 90% being singletons. The specimen was peripheral blood. These receptors were obtained from a man aged 50 to 60 with active COVID-19. Both conserved end residues are part of each CDR3. D genes are given only for firm matches. Size tells how often a clone was seen (once, few, many) or the class of an expanded clone, and some rows leave it out.

J gene: TRBJ2-5
V gene: TRBV28
clone size: .
D gene: TRBD2
CDR3 protein: CASTPLPGTSGSWSETQYF
CDR3 DNA: TGTGCCAGCACCCCTCTCCCCGGGACTAGCGGGAGTTGGTCAGAGACCCAGTACTTC

J gene: TRBJ2-3
V gene: TRBV11-3
clone size: once
D gene: TRBD2
CDR3 protein: CASSTGGQTDTQYF
CDR3 DNA: TGTGCCAGCAGCACGGGGGGTCAAACAGATACGCAGTATTTT

J gene: TRBJ2-7
V gene: TRBV30
clone size: .
D gene: .
CDR3 protein: CAWSDVTGSYEQYF
CDR3 DNA: TGTGCCTGGAGTGATGTGACAGGTTCCTACGAGCAGTACTTC

J gene: TRBJ2-6
V gene: TRBV6-5
clone size: .
D gene: .
CDR3 protein: CASSYDRSSGANVLTF
CDR3 DNA: TGTGCCAGCAGTTACGACAGAAGCTCTGGGGCCAACGTCCTGACTTTC

J gene: TRBJ2-2
V gene: TRBV10-1
clone size: .
D gene: .
CDR3 protein: CASSETRVPTGELFF
CDR3 DNA: TGCGCCAGCAGTGAGACCCGGGTCCCCACCGGGGAGCTGTTTTTT

J gene: TRBJ2-7
V gene: TRBV27
clone size: few
D gene: TRBD2
CDR3 protein: CASSLAGTRGNEQYF
CDR3 DNA: TGTGCCAGCAGTTTAGCCGGGACTAGAGGTAATGAGCAGTACTTC

J gene: TRBJ2-7
V gene: TRBV19
clone size: .
D gene: .
CDR3 protein: CASSTPQAVYEQYF
CDR3 DNA: TGTGCCAGTTCAACCCCCCAGGCAGTCTACGAGCAGTACTTC

J gene: TRBJ2-1
V gene: TRBV6-5
clone size: .
D gene: TRBD1
CDR3 protein: CANDRVSYNEQFF
CDR3 DNA: TGTGCCAATGACAGGGTCTCCTACAATGAGCAGTTCTTC

J gene: TRBJ1-3
V gene: TRBV5-1
clone size: .
D gene: .
CDR3 protein: CASSPGTIGGNTIYF
CDR3 DNA: TGCGCCAGCAGCCCCGGGACTATAGGGGGAAACACCATATATTTT

J gene: TRBJ2-3
V gene: TRBV30
clone size: .
D gene: .
CDR3 protein: CAWNEGDSTDTQYF
CDR3 DNA: TGTGCCTGGAACGAGGGAGACAGCACAGATACGCAGTATTTT

J gene: TRBJ2-7
V gene: TRBV5-6
clone size: .
D gene: TRBD2
CDR3 protein: CASSGGLAGGLHEQYF
CDR3 DNA: TGTGCCAGCAGCGGTGGACTAGCGGGAGGTTTGCACGAGCAGTACTTC

J gene: TRBJ2-7
V gene: TRBV7-6
clone size: once
D gene: .
CDR3 protein: CASSLALKKGGVSSYEQYF
CDR3 DNA: TGTGCCAGCAGCTTAGCGCTAAAGAAGGGCGGGGTGAGCTCCTACGAGCAGTACTTC

J gene: TRBJ2-3
V gene: TRBV7-2
clone size: .
D gene: .
CDR3 protein: CASSPDGGRGTDTQYF
CDR3 DNA: TGTGCCAGCAGCCCAGATGGAGGCCGGGGGACAGATACGCAGTATTTT

J gene: TRBJ2-1
V gene: TRBV27
clone size: .
D gene: TRBD1
CDR3 protein: CASSSGTGGSGEQFF
CDR3 DNA: TGTGCCAGCAGTTCCGGGACAGGGGGAAGCGGGGAGCAGTTCTTC

J gene: TRBJ2-7
V gene: TRBV11-2
clone size: .
D gene: TRBD2
CDR3 protein: CASSAFSGTSGRDEQYF
CDR3 DNA: TGTGCCAGCAGCGCGTTCTCCGGGACTAGCGGGAGAGACGAGCAGTACTTC

J gene: TRBJ2-2
V gene: TRBV19
clone size: .
D gene: TRBD2
CDR3 protein: CASSIDTSGGLTGELFF
CDR3 DNA: TGTGCCAGTAGTATAGATACTAGCGGGGGTCTTACCGGGGAGCTGTTTTTT

J gene: TRBJ2-2
V gene: TRBV5-1
clone size: .
D gene: TRBD2
CDR3 protein: CASSPGLGTGELFF
CDR3 DNA: TGCGCCAGCAGCCCGGGACTAGGGACCGGGGAGCTGTTTTTT

J gene: TRBJ2-5
V gene: TRBV12-3/TRBV12-4
clone size: .
D gene: .
CDR3 protein: CASSFEGETQYF
CDR3 DNA: TGTGCCAGCAGTTTCGAGGGAGAGACCCAGTACTTC

J gene: TRBJ1-3
V gene: TRBV30
clone size: .
D gene: .
CDR3 protein: CAWSTLDPQQPSTGYGNTIYF
CDR3 DNA: TGTGCCTGGAGTACCCTAGACCCGCAGCAGCCTAGTACAGGGTATGGAAACACCATATATTTT

J gene: TRBJ2-3
V gene: TRBV13
clone size: .
D gene: TRBD2
CDR3 protein: CASSLMGTSGRGGTDTQYF
CDR3 DNA: TGTGCCAGCAGCCTTATGGGGACTAGCGGGAGAGGGGGCACAGATACGCAGTATTTT

J gene: TRBJ1-2
V gene: TRBV28
clone size: .
D gene: TRBD1
CDR3 protein: CASSSPSGGGGYTF
CDR3 DNA: TGTGCCAGCAGTTCCCCCTCAGGGGGAGGTGGCTACACCTTC

J gene: TRBJ2-3
V gene: TRBV6-4
clone size: .
D gene: TRBD2
CDR3 protein: CASSDSGGGVTDTQYF
CDR3 DNA: TGTGCCAGCAGCGATTCAGGCGGGGGAGTAACAGATACGCAGTATTTT

J gene: TRBJ1-1
V gene: TRBV19
clone size: .
D gene: TRBD1
CDR3 protein: CASSTRDRMNTEAFF
CDR3 DNA: TGTGCCAGTAGTACGAGGGACAGGATGAACACTGAAGCTTTCTTT

J gene: TRBJ2-5
V gene: TRBV5-1
clone size: .
D gene: .
CDR3 protein: CASSLFGGDETQYF
CDR3 DNA: TGCGCCAGCAGCTTGTTTGGAGGGGATGAGACCCAGTACTTC

J gene: TRBJ2-3
V gene: TRBV5-1
clone size: .
D gene: TRBD2
CDR3 protein: CASNNPGGAQYF
CDR3 DNA: TGCGCCAGCAACAACCCGGGAGGGGCGCAGTATTTT

J gene: TRBJ2-2
V gene: TRBV27
clone size: .
D gene: TRBD2
CDR3 protein: CASSLGGLAGDTGELFF
CDR3 DNA: TGTGCCAGCAGCCTAGGGGGACTAGCGGGCGATACCGGGGAGCTGTTTTTT

J gene: TRBJ2-3
V gene: TRBV7-2
clone size: .
D gene: .
CDR3 protein: CASSTRPRRGTDTQYF
CDR3 DNA: TGTGCCAGCAGCACCCGACCGCGGCGAGGGACAGATACGCAGTATTTT

J gene: TRBJ1-2
V gene: TRBV7-2
clone size: .
D gene: .
CDR3 protein: CASSSLSVASGYTF
CDR3 DNA: TGTGCCAGCAGCTCCTTATCAGTAGCTTCTGGCTACACCTTC

J gene: TRBJ1-5
V gene: TRBV3-1/TRBV3-2
clone size: .
D gene: .
CDR3 protein: CASSQGRINQPQHF
CDR3 DNA: TGTGCCAGCAGCCAAGGGCGGATCAATCAGCCCCAGCATTTT

J gene: TRBJ1-2
V gene: TRBV6-6
clone size: .
D gene: .
CDR3 protein: CASSHRTTDLNYGYTF
CDR3 DNA: TGTGCCAGCAGTCACCGGACGACAGACCTAAACTATGGCTACACCTTC

J gene: TRBJ2-5
V gene: TRBV7-9
clone size: .
D gene: .
CDR3 protein: CASSQRSAGKQETQYF
CDR3 DNA: TGTGCCAGCAGCCAACGGTCGGCGGGAAAGCAAGAGACCCAGTACTTC

J gene: TRBJ2-7
V gene: TRBV4-2
clone size: .
D gene: .
CDR3 protein: CASSLAGPDEQYF
CDR3 DNA: TGTGCCAGCAGCCTAGCAGGGCCGGACGAGCAGTACTTC

J gene: TRBJ2-2
V gene: TRBV2
clone size: .
D gene: TRBD1
CDR3 protein: CASTLRRRDRGAGELFF
CDR3 DNA: TGTGCCAGCACCCTAAGACGGAGGGACAGGGGAGCCGGGGAGCTGTTTTTT

J gene: TRBJ1-5
V gene: TRBV9
clone size: .
D gene: TRBD1
CDR3 protein: CASSVGTGPQPQHF
CDR3 DNA: TGTGCCAGCAGCGTAGGGACAGGGCCCCAGCCCCAGCATTTT

J gene: TRBJ1-3
V gene: TRBV11-2
clone size: .
D gene: .
CDR3 protein: CASSSRDSGNTIYF
CDR3 DNA: TGTGCCAGCAGCTCCCGGGACTCTGGAAACACCATATATTTT

J gene: TRBJ2-1
V gene: TRBV5-1
clone size: .
D gene: .
CDR3 protein: CASSSQAGSYNEQFF
CDR3 DNA: TGCGCCAGCAGTTCGCAGGCTGGCTCCTACAATGAGCAGTTCTTC

J gene: TRBJ1-2
V gene: TRBV4-2
clone size: once
D gene: .
CDR3 protein: CASSGGAFYGYTF
CDR3 DNA: TGTGCCAGCAGCGGGGGGGCGTTCTATGGCTACACCTTC

J gene: TRBJ1-5
V gene: TRBV10-2
clone size: .
D gene: .
CDR3 protein: CASSNGRNQPQHF
CDR3 DNA: TGCGCCAGCAGTAATGGGAGGAATCAGCCCCAGCATTTT

J gene: TRBJ2-3
V gene: TRBV5-1
clone size: .
D gene: TRBD1
CDR3 protein: CASSPQSDRGPTDTQYF
CDR3 DNA: TGCGCCAGCAGCCCCCAGTCGGACAGGGGGCCCACAGATACGCAGTATTTT

J gene: TRBJ2-7
V gene: TRBV5-5
clone size: .
D gene: .
CDR3 protein: CASSELEGNPYEQYF
CDR3 DNA: TGTGCCAGCAGCGAGCTCGAGGGTAACCCCTACGAGCAGTACTTC

J gene: TRBJ2-4
V gene: TRBV21-1
clone size: once
D gene: .
CDR3 protein: CASSKDKGGSYAKNIQYF
CDR3 DNA: TGTGCCAGCAGCAAAGATAAAGGGGGATCATACGCCAAAAACATTCAGTACTTC

J gene: TRBJ2-7
V gene: TRBV21-1
clone size: .
D gene: .
CDR3 protein: CASSKAEWADRYEQYF
CDR3 DNA: TGTGCCAGCAGCAAAGCTGAGTGGGCAGACAGGTACGAGCAGTACTTC

J gene: TRBJ2-1
V gene: TRBV5-1
clone size: .
D gene: .
CDR3 protein: CASSGLGADYNEQFF
CDR3 DNA: TGCGCCAGCAGCGGTTTAGGAGCGGACTACAATGAGCAGTTCTTC

J gene: TRBJ1-1
V gene: TRBV21-1
clone size: .
D gene: .
CDR3 protein: CASSKEGQGRTEAFF
CDR3 DNA: TGTGCCAGCAGCAAAGAGGGGCAGGGGCGGACTGAAGCTTTCTTT

J gene: TRBJ1-1
V gene: TRBV27
clone size: once
D gene: .
CDR3 protein: CASSFRSGAEAFF
CDR3 DNA: TGTGCCAGCAGTTTTCGGAGCGGGGCTGAAGCTTTCTTT

J gene: TRBJ1-1
V gene: TRBV13
clone size: .
D gene: .
CDR3 protein: CASSPRNTEAFF
CDR3 DNA: TGTGCCAGCAGCCCCCGGAACACTGAAGCTTTCTTT

J gene: TRBJ2-5
V gene: TRBV12-5
clone size: .
D gene: TRBD1
CDR3 protein: CASGLGQEETQYF
CDR3 DNA: TGTGCTAGTGGTTTAGGACAGGAAGAGACCCAGTACTTC

J gene: TRBJ2-1
V gene: TRBV6-1
clone size: .
D gene: TRBD1
CDR3 protein: CASSDRTGRPYNEQFF
CDR3 DNA: TGTGCCAGCAGTGATAGGACAGGGCGTCCCTACAATGAGCAGTTCTTC

J gene: TRBJ1-2
V gene: TRBV19
clone size: .
D gene: TRBD1
CDR3 protein: CASSFQGAFPTNYGYTF
CDR3 DNA: TGTGCCAGTAGTTTCCAGGGGGCGTTCCCCACTAACTATGGCTACACCTTC

J gene: TRBJ2-1
V gene: TRBV20-1
clone size: .
D gene: TRBD2
CDR3 protein: CSASQGLAGTLYNEQFF
CDR3 DNA: TGCAGTGCTAGTCAAGGACTAGCGGGGACCCTTTACAATGAGCAGTTCTTC

J gene: TRBJ1-4
V gene: TRBV2
clone size: .
D gene: TRBD1
CDR3 protein: CASSEGATNEKLFF
CDR3 DNA: TGTGCCAGCAGCGAGGGGGCCACTAATGAAAAACTGTTTTTT

J gene: TRBJ2-7
V gene: TRBV28
clone size: .
D gene: TRBD2
CDR3 protein: CASSSPSANRGRTDEQYF
CDR3 DNA: TGTGCCAGCAGTTCCCCCTCGGCGAATCGCGGGAGGACCGACGAGCAGTACTTC

J gene: TRBJ1-4
V gene: TRBV19
clone size: .
D gene: .
CDR3 protein: CASTSGLHPTTNEKLFF
CDR3 DNA: TGTGCCAGTACATCGGGACTCCATCCTACAACTAATGAAAAACTGTTTTTT

J gene: TRBJ1-5
V gene: TRBV19
clone size: .
D gene: TRBD1
CDR3 protein: CASSRGGYDFNQPQHF
CDR3 DNA: TGTGCCAGTAGTAGAGGGGGCTATGATTTCAATCAGCCCCAGCATTTT

J gene: TRBJ2-1
V gene: TRBV30
clone size: .
D gene: .
CDR3 protein: CAWARGTYNEQFF
CDR3 DNA: TGTGCCTGGGCCAGGGGTACATACAATGAGCAGTTCTTC